The 27 T cell receptor beta chains presented below share a single source sample, sequenced in a study of T cell responses to AZD1222 COVID-19 vaccine (TCRdb year 2021). The time point label on this specimen signifies: about 28 days (+/-7) after the second vaccine dose. Libraries were prepared through the immunoSEQ multiplex PCR assay. TCRdb took this table from immuneACCESS and kept in-frame rearrangements with V and J called. Such tables lack part of the clones; where checked against another copy, unresolved V genes explain under half of the gap, and the rest is unexplained. The sample table contains about 140,000 clones; only one count was recorded for over 85% of them. Clones ranked in the top ten supply around 6.5% of the sample. Sequenced material: peripheral blood, taken 28 days after the second AZD1222 dose. The receptor set was obtained from an adult who received the AZD1222 COVID-19 vaccine.

The CDR3: CASSPGGTSYEQYF. The CDR3 DNA follows: TGTGCCAGCAGCCCGGGGGGGACTTCCTACGAGCAGTACTTC. The chain uses TRBV28 and TRBJ2-7; 8 positions match TRBD2. Germline V gene lookup returns CDR1 MDHEN and CDR2 SYDVKM. The CDR3 sequence is 14 residues long. The J segment lost 1 base and the V segment lost 6 bases, leaving 5 bases of the junction unmatched.

The CDR3 bases are TGTGCCAGTAGTATGGGGGGGTTGCAGCCCCAGCATTTT. Translated: CASSMGGLQPQHF. The chain has TRBV19 and TRBJ1-5, with D tentatively TRBD1 (5 bases). Germline CDR1 is LNHDA and CDR2 is SQIVND (reference sequence). Trimming stripped 3 bases from V and 7 bases from J, with 10 bases between. The CDR3 spans 13 residues.

The genes are TRBV27 and TRBJ1-2, with a tentative D call TRBD1 (6 bases). The germline V gene has CDR1 MNHEY and CDR2 SMNVEV (reference sequence). Between the trimmed V and J ends, which lost 3 bases and 8 bases, there was a span of 16 bases. The CDR3 has 14 amino acids. This CDR3 is CASSFRVDRFGYTF. The CDR3 DNA is TGTGCCAGCAGTTTCAGGGTAGACAGGTTCGGCTACACCTTC.

V usage is TRBV6-5 and J usage is TRBJ1-6; D is perhaps TRBD1 (6 bases). Trimming cost V 4 bases and J 14 bases, with 18 bases left between them. CDR3 length: 14 amino acids. Germline V CDR1 and CDR2: MNHEY, SVGAGI. The CDR3 sequence: CASSSTGPPISLHF. Written as DNA, the CDR3 is TGTGCCAGCAGTTCCACAGGGCCTCCTATTTCCCTCCACTTT.

V and J are TRBV9 and TRBJ2-7, with 9 bases that match TRBD1. V was pared by 0 bases and J by 2 bases, with 3 bases of the junction left unmatched. The CDR3 is 15 amino acids. From germline, CDR1 is SGDLS and CDR2 YYNGEE. The CDR3 DNA sequence: TGTGCCAGCAGCGTAGCGGGACAGGGTCCCTACGAGCAGTACTTC. This sequence encodes CASSVAGQGPYEQYF.

The V call is TRBV4-1, the J call TRBJ1-2; a possible D gene is TRBD1 (6 bases). V lost 0 bases and J lost 4, with 12 bases in between. Per the germline V gene, CDR1 is MGHRA and CDR2 is YSYEKL. The CDR3 is 15 residues long. The DNA for the CDR3 is TGCGCCAGCAGCCAAGACTTGCGGACAGCCTATGGCTACACCTTC. Its protein product is CASSQDLRTAYGYTF.

The chain links TRBV29-1 to TRBJ1-5, with D maybe TRBD1 (5 bases). In germline, CDR1 is SQVTM, CDR2 ANQGSEA. V lost 6 bases, J lost 1 base, and 7 bases lay in between. The CDR3 is 12 residues long. The CDR3 loop reads CSVRDSNQPQHF. The CDR3 DNA is TGCAGCGTCCGGGACAGCAATCAGCCCCAGCATTTT. Full variable domain (rest looked up from reference TRBV29-1 and TRBJ1-5): SAVISQKPSRDICQRGTSLTIQCQVDSQVTMMFWYRQQPGQSLTLIATANQGSEATYESGFVIDKFPISRPNLTFSTLTVSNMSPEDSSIYLCSVRDSNQPQHFGDGTRLSIL.

This clone came up once. J is TRBJ1-2 and V is TRBV2, with 7 bases matching TRBD1. After removal of 7 bases from V and 3 bases from J, the junction contained 8 bases not matched to a gene. Per germline, CDR1 SNHLY and CDR2 FYNNEI. The CDR3 is made up of 14 amino acids. The CDR3 coding sequence is TGTGCCAGCATCAGGGACAGTCTGTACTATGGCTACACCTTC. The encoded protein is CASIRDSLYYGYTF.

The chain is built from TRBV4-1 and TRBJ1-5; D uncertain. The length of the CDR3 is 12 residues. Germline CDR1 is MGHRA and CDR2 is YSYEKL. V shed 1 base and J shed 6 bases, with 4 bases lying between them. CDR3 sequence reads: CASSQGFQPQHF. CDR3 nucleotides: TGCGCCAGCAGCCAAGGGTTTCAGCCCCAGCATTTT.

This rearrangement joins TRBV7-2 to TRBJ1-1; no clear D. Germline CDR1 and CDR2: SGHTA and FQGNSA. Deletions cut 1 base from V and 9 bases from J, with 9 bases between. The CDR3 is made up of 12 amino acids. The DNA of the CDR3 is TGTGCCAGCAGCTTAGTATCCTATCAAGCTTTCTTT. Protein sequence: CASSLVSYQAFF.

The rearrangement links TRBV6-2 or TRBV6-3 to TRBJ1-2; D remains ambiguous. CDR1 and CDR2 (germline): MNHEY, SVGEGT. V lost 5 bases to trimming and J lost 2 bases, with 12 bases between them. CDR3 length equals 14 residues. As DNA, the CDR3 is TGTGCCAGCAGTAGTTGGGGATTAAACTATGGCTACACCTTC. Translated: CASSSWGLNYGYTF.

This clone was seen a handful of times. This CDR3 is CASSQATGELFF. In DNA, the CDR3 is TGTGCCAGCAGTCAGGCAACCGGGGAGCTGTTTTTT. The rearrangement joins TRBV12-3 or TRBV12-4 to TRBJ2-2; no clear D. The CDR3 has 12 amino acids. Trimming pared 5 bases from V and 5 bases from J, leaving 6 bases between.

This chain uses TRBV6-1 with TRBJ1-3, with TRBD1 matching 8 bases. Germline CDR1 is MNHNS and CDR2 is SASEGT. The length of the CDR3 is 20 residues. The trim removed 2 bases at V and 0 bases at J, leaving 15 bases unmatched. CDR3 nucleotide sequence: TGTGCCAGCAGTGAAAGGTCTCTACAGGGGGTAGTTGCCTCTGGAAACACCATATATTTT. Translation: CASSERSLQGVVASGNTIYF.

The V and J genes are TRBV2 and TRBJ1-1; no firm D call. V was pared by 7 bases and J by 2 bases, with 11 bases between. CDR1 and CDR2 (germline): SNHLY, FYNNEI. The CDR3 spans 13 residues. Here the CDR3 DNA reads TGTGCCAGCAAGAGAGAAGGAAACACTGAAGCTTTCTTT. This sequence encodes CASKREGNTEAFF.

This chain links TRBV5-1 with TRBJ1-1; D call uncertain. V was trimmed by 2 bases and J by 8 bases, leaving 13 bases between them. The CDR3 totals 13 residues. From germline, CDR1 is SGHRS and CDR2 YFSETQ. CDR3 in amino acids: CASSLTGDTEAFF. The CDR3, as DNA: TGCGCCAGCAGCTTAACGGGAGATACCGAAGCTTTCTTT.

CDR3 loop: CASSTRDRNYGYTF. Here the CDR3 DNA reads TGTGCCAGCAGCACCCGGGACAGAAACTATGGCTACACCTTC. V gene TRBV21-1 combines with J gene TRBJ1-2; the table names TRBD1, a call not compared with the DNA. TRBV21-1 is termed a pseudogene. The CDR3 is made up of 14 amino acids.

This rearrangement joins TRBV6-2 or TRBV6-3 to TRBJ1-5; D unresolved. Germline V gives CDR1 MNHEY, CDR2 SVGEGT. This CDR3 is 16 amino acids long. Trimming shortened V by 4 bases and J by 0 bases, and 13 bases separated the two germline ends. The CDR3 sequence is CASSSVSEHSNQPQHF. The CDR3 DNA reads TGTGCCAGCAGTTCGGTGTCGGAACATAGCAATCAGCCCCAGCATTTT.

The chain is built from TRBV19 and TRBJ1-1, with 9 positions matching TRBD1. CDR3 length: 13 amino acids. The germline V gene has CDR1 LNHDA and CDR2 SQIVND (reference sequence). The V gene end was trimmed by 6 bases and the J gene end by 4 bases; junction bases not matched to a gene: 3. In DNA form, the CDR3 reads TGTGCCAGTAGGACGGACAGGGGCACTGAAGCTTTCTTT. Translating it yields CASRTDRGTEAFF.

The V call is TRBV29-1, the J call TRBJ2-7; a weak D match, TRBD1 (5 bases). Germline CDR1 is SQVTM and CDR2 is ANQGSEA. Between the trimmed V and J ends, which lost 1 base and 2 bases, there was a span of 12 bases. This CDR3 is 14 amino acids long. DNA for the CDR3: TGCAGCGTTGAAGTTTCAGGGAAAACCTACGAGCAGTACTTC. Translating it yields CSVEVSGKTYEQYF.

The J gene is TRBJ2-7, the V gene TRBV28; D possibly corresponds to TRBD2 (6 bases). Trimming removed 1 base from V and 1 base from J, with 8 bases in between. The length of the CDR3 is 14 residues. Germline assignment: CDR1 MDHEN and CDR2 SYDVKM. CDR3 nucleotides: TGTGCCAGCAGTTTATTTCGGGGGTCCTACGAGCAGTACTTC. It codes for CASSLFRGSYEQYF.

The chain recombines TRBV5-4 with TRBJ1-1, with 10 bases that match TRBD1. Trimming at V came to 4 bases and at J to 4 bases, leaving 13 bases not matched to a gene. Looked up from germline, CDR1 is SGHNT and CDR2 is YYREEE (reference sequence). The CDR3 loop spans 17 amino acids. In DNA, the CDR3 is TGTGCCAGCAGCCGAGGGACAGGGGAAGCGTTGGGCACTGAAGCTTTCTTT. The encoded protein is CASSRGTGEALGTEAFF.

The V call is TRBV6-1, the J call TRBJ1-4, with TRBD1 as a possible D gene (5 bases). CDR3 length equals 15 residues. Germline CDR1 is MNHNS and CDR2 is SASEGT. Trimming shortened V by 0 bases and J by 10 bases, and 15 bases separated the two germline ends. This CDR3 is CASSEAGGNRGKLFF. The CDR3 region has the DNA TGTGCCAGCAGTGAAGCCGGGGGGAATAGAGGAAAACTGTTTTTT.

V usage is TRBV4-2 and J usage is TRBJ2-7, with 8 bases aligning to TRBD2. The V and J ends lost 2 bases and 6 bases, in that order; junction bases with no gene match: 9. This CDR3 is 15 amino acids long. CDR1 and CDR2 (germline): LGHNA, YNFKEQ. The CDR3 nucleotides read TGTGCCAGCAGCCAATTCGGGGGGGCCAAGGGCGAGCAGTACTTC. Protein product: CASSQFGGAKGEQYF.

The gene calls are TRBV30 and TRBJ2-1, with 12 positions matching TRBD2. J gave up 1 base and V 3 bases, and 19 bases lay outside the gene matches. The CDR3 is made up of 21 amino acids. Germline CDR1 reads GTSNPN; CDR2 reads SVGIG (reference sequence). The CDR3: CAWRFPLTSGGPGSSYNEQFF. CDR3 sequence (DNA): TGTGCCTGGAGGTTCCCACTTACTAGCGGGGGGCCAGGTAGTTCCTACAATGAGCAGTTCTTC.

The rearrangement uses TRBV11-1 and TRBJ2-1; D unclear. The CDR3 contains 12 residues. V was clipped by 10 bases and J by 5 bases, with 12 bases between them. In germline, CDR1 is SGHAT, CDR2 FQDESV (reference sequence). CDR3 in amino acids: CATRTDHNEQFF. In DNA form, the CDR3 reads TGTGCCACCCGGACGGACCACAATGAGCAGTTCTTC.

The rearrangement links TRBV10-3 to TRBJ1-5; 8 nucleotides agree with TRBD1. Trimming cost V 8 bases and J 0 bases; bases outside gene matches: 6. The V gene's germline CDR1 is ENHRY and CDR2 SYGVKD. This CDR3 has 15 amino acids. CDR3 region: CAIGRGQDSNQPQHF. The CDR3 bases are TGTGCCATCGGCAGGGGGCAGGATAGCAATCAGCCCCAGCATTTT.

The chain links TRBV7-9 to TRBJ2-7; D unresolved. This CDR3 comprises 14 residues. Trimming removed 1 base from V and 5 bases from J, with 12 bases in between. The germline V gene has CDR1 SEHNR and CDR2 FQNEAQ (reference sequence). CDR3 protein: CASSLDRSSHEQYF. CDR3 bases: TGTGCCAGCAGCTTAGACCGCAGTTCCCACGAGCAGTACTTC.